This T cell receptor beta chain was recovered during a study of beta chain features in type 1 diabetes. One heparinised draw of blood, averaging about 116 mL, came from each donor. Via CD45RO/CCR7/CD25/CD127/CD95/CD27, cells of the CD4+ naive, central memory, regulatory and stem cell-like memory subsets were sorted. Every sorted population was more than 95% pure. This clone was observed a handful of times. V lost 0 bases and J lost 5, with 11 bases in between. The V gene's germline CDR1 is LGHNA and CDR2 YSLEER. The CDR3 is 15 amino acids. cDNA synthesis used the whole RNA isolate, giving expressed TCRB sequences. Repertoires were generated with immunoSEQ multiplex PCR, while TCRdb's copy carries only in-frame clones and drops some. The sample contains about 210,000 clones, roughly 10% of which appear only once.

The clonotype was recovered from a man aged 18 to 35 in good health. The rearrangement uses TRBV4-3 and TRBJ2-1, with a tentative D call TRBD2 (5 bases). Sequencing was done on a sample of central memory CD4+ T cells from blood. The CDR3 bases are TGCGCCAGCAGCCAAGATCTACAGACTAACAATGAGCAGTTCTTC. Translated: CASSQDLQTNNEQFF.